These 27 T cell receptor beta chains share one sample of origin, sequenced in a study of blood T cell repertoires in COVID-19. Using immunoSEQ multiplex PCR, the repertoire was profiled, and TCRdb retains in-frame clones only, with some absent. The sample lists approximately 87,000 clones; roughly 80% were seen once. The sample comprised peripheral blood. Receptors were obtained from a woman over 75 with acute or convalescent COVID-19.

The chain uses TRBV9 and TRBJ2-2, with TRBD2 matching over 8 bases. V lost 4 bases, J lost 3 bases, and 8 bases stayed unmatched. The CDR3 covers 16 residues. The V gene's germline CDR1 is SGDLS and CDR2 YYNGEE. The CDR3 DNA is TGTGCCAGCAGCCCTAGGGGGACTAGTGACACCGGGGAGCTGTTTTTT. Its translation: CASSPRGTSDTGELFF.

The chain is built from TRBV7-8 and TRBJ1-1; D is undetermined. V was clipped by 4 bases and J by 3 bases, with 12 bases between them. Germline V gene lookup returns CDR1 SGHVS and CDR2 FQNEAQ. This CDR3 comprises 14 residues. The CDR3 sequence: CASSSRDLDTEAFF. The DNA of the CDR3 is TGTGCCAGCAGCTCGAGGGATCTGGACACTGAAGCTTTCTTT. Looking up the rest from reference TRBV7-8 and TRBJ1-1 gives the full variable domain: GAGVSQSPRYKVAKRGQDVALRCDPISGHVSLFWYQQALGQGPEFLTYFQNEAQLDKSGLPSDRFFAERPEGSVSTLKIQRTQQEDSAVYLCASSSRDLDTEAFFGQGTRLTVV.

This sequence joins TRBV5-1 and TRBJ2-6; 7 bases agree with TRBD1. The J segment lost 0 bases and the V segment lost 1 base, leaving 4 bases of the junction unmatched. Germline V gene lookup returns CDR1 SGHRS and CDR2 YFSETQ. The CDR3 has 17 residues. The CDR3: CASSLSGQTSGANVLTF. CDR3 nucleotide sequence: TGCGCCAGCAGCTTGTCGGGACAGACCTCTGGGGCCAACGTCCTGACTTTC.

The chain joins TRBV7-2 to TRBJ1-2, with 7 positions matching TRBD1. CDR3 length: 14 amino acids. Trimming at V came to 6 bases and at J to 2 bases, leaving 6 bases not matched to a gene. Germline V CDR1 and CDR2: SGHTA, FQGNSA. In DNA, the CDR3 is TGTGCCAGCAGGCGAGGACAGGAAAACTATGGCTACACCTTC. Translation: CASRRGQENYGYTF.

The chain joins TRBV18 to TRBJ1-1, with D hard to call. Trimming cost V 3 bases and J 1 base, with 12 bases left between them. This CDR3 spans 15 amino acids. Germline loops: CDR1 KGHSH, CDR2 LQKENI. The CDR3 is CASSPMEITNTEAFF. The CDR3 DNA follows: TGTGCCAGCTCACCGATGGAGATCACGAACACTGAAGCTTTCTTT.

This rearrangement joins TRBV7-9 to TRBJ1-1, with D perhaps TRBD1 (5 bases). This CDR3 contains 14 residues. Deletions cut 3 bases from V and 1 base from J, with 9 bases between. The V gene's germline CDR1 is SEHNR and CDR2 FQNEAQ (reference sequence). CDR3 sequence reads: CASSFRQQNTEAFF. The CDR3 DNA reads TGTGCCAGCAGCTTCAGACAGCAGAACACTGAAGCTTTCTTT.

In nucleotides, the CDR3 is TGTGCCAGCAGGGGGGGGTGGATGGACACTGAAGCTTTCTTT. Residues: CASRGGWMDTEAFF. The rearrangement joins TRBV11-2 to TRBJ1-1; D is perhaps TRBD1 (5 bases). Trimming took off 6 bases at V and 3 bases at J, with 14 bases between the two ends. The CDR3 length is 14 residues. Germline assignment: CDR1 SGHAT and CDR2 FQNNGV.

This clone came up a few times. The V and J genes are TRBV6-5 and TRBJ1-1, with D tentatively TRBD1 (6 bases). The V end was cut by 6 bases, the J end by 3 bases, with 11 bases between. CDR3 length: 13 residues. The germline V gene encodes CDR1 MNHEY and CDR2 SVGAGI. The CDR3 bases are TGTGCCAGCAGATCCAGGGGAGACACTGAAGCTTTCTTT. This sequence encodes CASRSRGDTEAFF.

This chain uses TRBV14 with TRBJ1-2, with unresolved D. V lost 1 base, J lost 1 base, and 10 bases lay in between. CDR3 length equals 15 residues. Germline CDR1 reads SGHDN; CDR2 reads FVKESK. The CDR3 DNA follows: TGTGCCAGCAGCCAAGCGGGAGAAGTTAACTATGGCTACACCTTC. Protein sequence: CASSQAGEVNYGYTF. Combining the CDR3 with reference TRBV14 and TRBJ1-2 gives the whole variable domain EAGVTQFPSHSVIEKGQTVTLRCDPISGHDNLYWYRRVMGKEIKFLLHFVKESKQDESGMPNNRFLAERTGGTYSTLKVQPAELEDSGVYFCASSQAGEVNYGYTFGSGTRLTVV.

This sequence joins TRBV10-3 and TRBJ1-4, with D maybe TRBD1 (5 bases). The germline V and J ends were trimmed by 0 bases and 8 bases, with 7 bases remaining between them. The CDR3 covers 13 residues. CDR1 is ENHRY, CDR2 SYGVKD, per germline. Here the CDR3 reads CAISESTDEKLFF. The CDR3 nucleotides are TGTGCCATCAGTGAGTCGACAGACGAAAAACTGTTTTTT.

The J gene is TRBJ2-3, the V gene TRBV7-3; TRBD2 matches at 7 bases. This CDR3 has 13 residues. J gave up 4 bases and V 8 bases, and 6 bases lay outside the gene matches. From germline, CDR1 is SGHTA and CDR2 FQGTGA. The CDR3 sequence is CASGAGRSDTQYF. As DNA, the CDR3 is TGTGCCAGCGGAGCGGGGCGTTCAGATACGCAGTATTTT.

The V and J genes are TRBV28 and TRBJ1-2; 8 positions match TRBD1. Germline assignment: CDR1 MDHEN and CDR2 SYDVKM. This CDR3 is 14 amino acids long. V lost 5 bases and J lost 2; bases outside the gene matches: 4. The CDR3 loop reads CASSRQGTNYGYTF. Here the CDR3 DNA reads TGTGCCAGCAGTCGACAGGGGACCAACTATGGCTACACCTTC.

In its sample, this clone was seen once. The V gene is TRBV30, the J gene TRBJ1-1, with 7 positions matching TRBD1. The CDR3 has 13 residues. V trimming: 0 bases; J trimming: 5 bases; junction bases outside the gene matches: 3. Germline CDR1 is GTSNPN and CDR2 is SVGIG (reference sequence). The CDR3 is CAWSVSGGTEAFF. The CDR3 DNA is TGTGCCTGGAGTGTGTCAGGGGGGACTGAAGCTTTCTTT.

The chain combines TRBV6-1 with TRBJ2-1; a weak D match, TRBD2 (6 bases). Germline V gives CDR1 MNHNS, CDR2 SASEGT. V was trimmed by 2 bases and J by 0 bases, leaving 11 bases between them. The CDR3 has 16 residues. The chain's CDR3 is CASSEMGGGSYNEQFF. As DNA, the CDR3 is TGTGCCAGCAGTGAAATGGGGGGTGGCTCCTACAATGAGCAGTTCTTC.

This clone is a singleton in its sample. The chain is built from TRBV5-1 and TRBJ1-4; D is undetermined. Germline V gene data show CDR1 as SGHRS and CDR2 as YFSETQ. There are 15 residues in the CDR3. Trimming removed 4 bases at V and 0 bases at J, with 10 bases between. DNA of the CDR3: TGCGCCAGCAGCCCCCCCCTTGCAACTAATGAAAAACTGTTTTTT. This translates into CASSPPLATNEKLFF.

The rearrangement joins TRBV29-1 to TRBJ2-7; 7 bases align to TRBD1. The junction had 8 bases not matched to a gene; V was cut back by 4 bases and J by 2 bases. There are 14 residues in the CDR3. Germline V CDR1 and CDR2: SQVTM, ANQGSEA. CDR3 sequence: CSVAWTGSPYEQYF. The CDR3 nucleotides are TGCAGCGTTGCCTGGACAGGCTCTCCCTACGAGCAGTACTTC.

V and J are TRBV5-4 and TRBJ1-3; no clear D. The V end was cut by 0 bases, the J end by 1 base, with 8 bases between. CDR3 length: 15 amino acids. Looked up from germline, CDR1 is SGHNT and CDR2 is YYREEE (reference sequence). The CDR3 loop reads CASSLGRGSGNTIYF. CDR3 nucleotides: TGTGCCAGCAGCTTGGGAAGAGGATCTGGAAACACCATATATTTT. The complete variable domain, with remaining parts taken from reference TRBV5-4 and TRBJ1-3, reads ETGVTQSPTHLIKTRGQQVTLRCSSQSGHNTVSWYQQALGQGPQFIFQYYREEENGRGNFPPRFSGLQFPNYSSELNVNALELDDSALYLCASSLGRGSGNTIYFGEGSWLTVV.

This sequence joins TRBV27 and TRBJ1-2, with D unclear. The V gene lost 6 bases and the J gene lost 6 bases, with 26 bases spanning the gap. Germline values: CDR1 MNHEY, CDR2 SMNVEV (reference sequence). The CDR3 spans 17 residues. Here the CDR3 reads CASSHLTVAGSLHGYTF. The DNA of the CDR3 is TGTGCCAGCAGCCACCTTACGGTTGCAGGTTCTCTCCATGGCTACACCTTC.

The rearrangement links TRBV9 to TRBJ1-1, with 9 bases matching TRBD1. Trimming cost V 4 bases and J 5 bases; bases outside gene matches: 9. Germline-derived CDR1 and CDR2 are SGDLS and YYNGEE. The CDR3 is 15 residues long. CDR3 residues: CASSPPGQGWTEAFF. The CDR3, as DNA: TGTGCCAGCAGCCCTCCGGGACAGGGATGGACTGAAGCTTTCTTT.

The chain has TRBV6-5 and TRBJ2-2, with D possibly matching TRBD2 (5 bases). This CDR3 comprises 14 residues. The germline V gene encodes CDR1 MNHEY and CDR2 SVGAGI. Trimming left V 6 bases short and J 3 bases short, with 11 bases between. CDR3 DNA: TGTGCCAGCAGAACCGGGGTTGACACCGGGGAGCTGTTTTTT. This codes for CASRTGVDTGELFF.

The chain recombines TRBV2 with TRBJ2-3; perhaps TRBD2 as D (7 bases). The V and J ends lost 3 bases and 4 bases respectively, with 8 bases between them. There are 13 residues in the CDR3. Germline values: CDR1 SNHLY, CDR2 FYNNEI. CDR3 sequence (DNA): TGTGCCAGCAGTGACGGGGGGCCAGATACGCAGTATTTT. Residues: CASSDGGPDTQYF.

This clone appeared a single time. The chain joins TRBV19 to TRBJ1-5; 10 bases map to TRBD1. The V segment lost 8 bases and the J segment 2 bases; nucleotides outside the gene matches: 3. Looked up from germline, CDR1 is LNHDA and CDR2 is SQIVND (reference sequence). The CDR3 loop spans 14 amino acids. CDR3 DNA sequence: TGTGCCAGTGGGACAGGGGTGGGCAATCAGCCCCAGCATTTT. Protein product: CASGTGVGNQPQHF.

The rearrangement links TRBV24-1 to TRBJ2-3; TRBD1 might be the D (5 bases). Trimming shortened V by 3 bases and J by 4 bases, and 13 bases separated the two germline ends. This CDR3 has 15 amino acids. Per the germline V gene, CDR1 is KGHDR and CDR2 is SFDVKD. The CDR3 region is CATSDPGRVPDTQYF. CDR3 sequence (DNA): TGTGCCACCAGTGATCCTGGCAGGGTCCCAGATACGCAGTATTTT.

About this clone itself: The junction departs from the called germline gene at one end, perhaps through a read error. The rearrangement uses TRBV12-3 or TRBV12-4 and TRBJ1-5; no reliable D call. This CDR3 region has 13 residues. DNA of the CDR3: TGTGCCAGCAGTTTCGGCGGCAACCAGCCCCAGCATTTT. This translates into CASSFGGNQPQHF.

A few counts support this clone. This chain joins TRBV20-1 and TRBJ1-4; possibly TRBD1 for D (6 bases). Trimming cost V 3 bases and J 3 bases, with 20 bases left between them. Germline-derived CDR1 and CDR2 are DFQATT and SNEGSKA (reference sequence). The CDR3 has 17 residues. CDR3 bases: TGCAGTGCTAGTGTGGACAGCTTACGACGGTCTAATGAAAAACTGTTTTTT. It codes for CSASVDSLRRSNEKLFF.

This chain links TRBV28 with TRBJ1-5; D ambiguous. Trimming pared 5 bases from V and 7 bases from J, leaving 12 bases between. CDR1 MDHEN and CDR2 SYDVKM come from the germline V gene. The CDR3 contains 13 residues. For the CDR3, the DNA is TGTGCCAGCAGTCTGCCAACGAGGCAGCCCCAGCATTTT. This sequence encodes CASSLPTRQPQHF.

The J gene is TRBJ2-3, the V gene TRBV2; 14 bases align to TRBD2. The junction had 8 bases not matched to a gene; V was cut back by 6 bases and J by 6 bases. The CDR3 totals 16 residues. In germline, CDR1 is SNHLY, CDR2 FYNNEI. CDR3 in amino acids: CASSWRLAGGRDTQYF. Written as DNA, the CDR3 is TGTGCCAGCAGCTGGCGACTAGCGGGGGGGCGGGATACGCAGTATTTT.